The entry below gives a single TCR beta chain sequence along with its context. The antigen remains undetermined. The sample originates from a study of cytomegalovirus exposure and HLA in healthy donors. General study results and limits: Confirmation was obtained in vitro that a few CMV-associated chains are specific for CMV antigens.

The V end lost 6 bases, the J end lost 0 bases, and 18 bases lay between the germline ends. CDR1 is SQVTM and CDR2 is ANQGSEA in the germline V gene. This CDR3 spans 16 amino acids. The table came from immunoSEQ multiplex PCR; TCRdb's copy has only in-frame clones and leaves some out. The sample records 130,000 to 150,000 clones, around 88% being singletons. The sequence derives from a woman aged 18-30 years in good health and CMV-seropositive. The source material was PBMCs. The rearrangement uses TRBV29-1 and TRBJ2-1, with D maybe TRBD2 (5 bases). This CDR3 is CSVKPTEASSYNEQFF. For the CDR3, the DNA is TGCAGCGTAAAACCGACGGAGGCGAGCTCCTACAATGAGCAGTTCTTC.